This passage covers 5 T cell receptor beta chains from one sample sequenced in a study of shared clonotypes between healthy human individuals. Some clones are missing from TCRdb's copy, which holds only in-frame ones; the method was immunoSEQ multiplex PCR. This sample carries over a million clones, around 82% of them seen once, and the ten largest clones take 0.6% to 0.75%. Input material: memory CD4+ T cells from PBMCs. As for subset: CD45RA-negative fraction. These receptors were taken from a man aged 18 to 29 in good health. Some clones in this sample may be carry-over from other donors' samples.

The CDR3 bases are TGTGCCAGCAGCCAAGCGGGACCGGCGGGGGAGCAGTACTTC. This translates into CASSQAGPAGEQYF. V usage is TRBV4-2 and J usage is TRBJ2-7; perhaps TRBD2 as D (6 bases). This CDR3 comprises 14 residues. CDR1 and CDR2 (germline): LGHNA, YNFKEQ. V was cut by 1 base and J by 7 bases, with 14 bases left in between.

The table lists this clone with many counts. The V call is TRBV7-9, the J call TRBJ1-2; the D is unclear. V was clipped by 2 bases and J by 8 bases, with 12 bases between them. The V gene's germline CDR1 is SEHNR and CDR2 FQNEAQ (reference sequence). This CDR3 region has 13 residues. CDR3 nucleotides: TGTGCCAGCAGCTTATCGCGACCGCCAGGCTACACCTTC. Encoded protein: CASSLSRPPGYTF.

The J gene is TRBJ1-4, the V gene TRBV7-9; the D gene is possibly TRBD1 (6 bases). The CDR3 sequence is 15 residues long. V was cut by 7 bases and J by 3 bases, with 15 bases left in between. Germline V CDR1 and CDR2: SEHNR, FQNEAQ (reference sequence). In DNA form, the CDR3 reads TGTGCCAGCAACCCCGGGGGCCGGGCTAATGAAAAACTGTTTTTT. Its translation is CASNPGGRANEKLFF.

This clone was detected only once. The chain has TRBV28 and TRBJ2-1; 10 bases are a match to TRBD2. The CDR3 loop spans 17 amino acids. Germline CDR1 reads MDHEN; CDR2 reads SYDVKM. Losses at the gene ends were 5 bases for V and 3 bases for J; bases not matched to a gene: 10. CDR3 amino acids: CASSPSGSGDLYNEQFF. The CDR3 bases are TGTGCCAGCAGTCCTAGCGGGAGTGGGGACCTCTACAATGAGCAGTTCTTC.

The genes are TRBV6-1 and TRBJ2-4; 8 positions match TRBD1. CDR3 length: 16 amino acids. Germline V gene sequence: CDR1 MNHNS, CDR2 SASEGT. The trim removed 3 bases at V and 1 base at J, leaving 5 bases unmatched. In DNA, the CDR3 is TGTGCCAGCAGTGAGGGACAGGCGTGGGCCAAAAACATTCAGTACTTC. As protein: CASSEGQAWAKNIQYF.